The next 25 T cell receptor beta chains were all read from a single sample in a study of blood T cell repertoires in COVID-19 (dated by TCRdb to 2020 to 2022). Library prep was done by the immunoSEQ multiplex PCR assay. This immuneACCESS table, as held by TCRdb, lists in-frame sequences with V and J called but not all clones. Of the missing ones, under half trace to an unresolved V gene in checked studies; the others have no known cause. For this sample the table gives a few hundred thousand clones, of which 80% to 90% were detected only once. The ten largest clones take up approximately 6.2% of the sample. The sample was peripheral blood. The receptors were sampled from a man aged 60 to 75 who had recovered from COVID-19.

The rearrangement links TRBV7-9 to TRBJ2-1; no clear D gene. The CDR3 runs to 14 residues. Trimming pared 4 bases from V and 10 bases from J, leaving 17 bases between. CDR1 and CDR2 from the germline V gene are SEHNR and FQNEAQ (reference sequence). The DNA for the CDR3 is TGTGCCAGCAGCTCCACAACCCGGGTTGCGGAGCAGTTCTTC. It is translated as CASSSTTRVAEQFF.

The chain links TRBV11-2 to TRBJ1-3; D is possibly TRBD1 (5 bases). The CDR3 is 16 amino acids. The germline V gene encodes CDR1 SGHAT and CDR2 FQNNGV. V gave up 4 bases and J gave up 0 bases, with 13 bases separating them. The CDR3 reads CASSSRDFHSGNTIYF. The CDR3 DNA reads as TGTGCCAGCAGCTCCAGGGACTTTCACTCTGGAAACACCATATATTTT.

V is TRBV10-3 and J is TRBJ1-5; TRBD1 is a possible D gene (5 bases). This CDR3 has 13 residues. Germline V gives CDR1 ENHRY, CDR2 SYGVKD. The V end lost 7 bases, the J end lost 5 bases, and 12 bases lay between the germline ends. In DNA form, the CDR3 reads TGTGCCATCACCAGGGAGGTTTATCAGCCCCAGCATTTT. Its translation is CAITREVYQPQHF.

The CDR3 region has the DNA TGTGCCAGCAGCTCTTTCGTACAGTTTCTGGGTAGCACAGATACGCAGTATTTT. Encoded protein: CASSSFVQFLGSTDTQYF. The chain carries TRBV11-2 and TRBJ2-3, with D hard to call. The V end was cut by 4 bases, the J end by 0 bases, with 20 bases between. Germline-derived CDR1 and CDR2 are SGHAT and FQNNGV. This CDR3 has 18 residues.

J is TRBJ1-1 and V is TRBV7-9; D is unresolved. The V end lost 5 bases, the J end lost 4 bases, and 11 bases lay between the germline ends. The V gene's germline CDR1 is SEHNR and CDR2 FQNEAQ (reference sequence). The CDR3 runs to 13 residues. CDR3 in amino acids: CASSPWSVTEAFF. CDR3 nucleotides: TGTGCCAGCAGCCCCTGGTCGGTCACTGAAGCTTTCTTT.

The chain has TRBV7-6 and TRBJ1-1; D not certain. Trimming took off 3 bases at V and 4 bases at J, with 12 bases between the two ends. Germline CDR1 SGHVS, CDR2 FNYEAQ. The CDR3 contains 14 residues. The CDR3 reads CASSFDPTGTEAFF. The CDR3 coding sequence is TGTGCCAGCAGCTTTGACCCGACGGGCACTGAAGCTTTCTTT.

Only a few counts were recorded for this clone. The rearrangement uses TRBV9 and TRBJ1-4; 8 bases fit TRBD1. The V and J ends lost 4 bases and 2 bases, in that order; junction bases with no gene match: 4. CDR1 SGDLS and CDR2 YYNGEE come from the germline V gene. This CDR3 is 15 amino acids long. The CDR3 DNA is TGTGCCAGCAGCTCCCGGACAGGGACTAATGAAAAACTGTTTTTT. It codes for CASSSRTGTNEKLFF.

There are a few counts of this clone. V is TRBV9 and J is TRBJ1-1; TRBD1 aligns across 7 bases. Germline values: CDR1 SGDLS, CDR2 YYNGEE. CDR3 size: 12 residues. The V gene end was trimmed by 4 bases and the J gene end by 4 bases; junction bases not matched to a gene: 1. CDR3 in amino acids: CASSRGLTEAFF. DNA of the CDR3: TGTGCCAGCAGCAGGGGGCTCACTGAAGCTTTCTTT.

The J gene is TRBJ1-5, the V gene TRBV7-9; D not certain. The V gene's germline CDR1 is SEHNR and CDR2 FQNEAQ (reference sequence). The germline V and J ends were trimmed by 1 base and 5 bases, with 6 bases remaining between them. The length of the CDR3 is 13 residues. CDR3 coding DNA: TGTGCCAGCAGCTTAGACTCTGATCAGCCCCAGCATTTT. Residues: CASSLDSDQPQHF.

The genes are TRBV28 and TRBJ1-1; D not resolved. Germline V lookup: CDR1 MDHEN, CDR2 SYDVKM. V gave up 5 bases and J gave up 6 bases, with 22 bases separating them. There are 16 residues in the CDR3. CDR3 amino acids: CASSRRSLLSWAEAFF. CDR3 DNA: TGTGCCAGCAGTCGACGGTCCCTCCTTAGCTGGGCTGAAGCTTTCTTT.

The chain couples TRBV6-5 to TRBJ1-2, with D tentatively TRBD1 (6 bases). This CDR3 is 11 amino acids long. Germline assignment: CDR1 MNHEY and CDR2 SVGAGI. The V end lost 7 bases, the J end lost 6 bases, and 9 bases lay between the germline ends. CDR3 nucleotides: TGTGCCAGCACCAAGGGGGATGGCTACACCTTC. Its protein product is CASTKGDGYTF.

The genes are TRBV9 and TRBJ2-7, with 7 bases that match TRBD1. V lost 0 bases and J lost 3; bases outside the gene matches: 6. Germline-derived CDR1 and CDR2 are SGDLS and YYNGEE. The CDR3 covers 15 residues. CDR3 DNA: TGTGCCAGCAGCGTAGCCCCCGGGACAGACTACGAGCAGTACTTC. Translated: CASSVAPGTDYEQYF.

The CDR3 bases are TGTGCCAGTAGTTATCTCTCGAGCAATCAGCCCCAGCATTTT. Encoded protein: CASSYLSSNQPQHF. V and J are TRBV19 and TRBJ1-5; D gene uncertain. V was trimmed by 5 bases and J by 1 base, leaving 9 bases between them. Per germline, CDR1 LNHDA and CDR2 SQIVND (reference sequence). This CDR3 is built from 14 residues.

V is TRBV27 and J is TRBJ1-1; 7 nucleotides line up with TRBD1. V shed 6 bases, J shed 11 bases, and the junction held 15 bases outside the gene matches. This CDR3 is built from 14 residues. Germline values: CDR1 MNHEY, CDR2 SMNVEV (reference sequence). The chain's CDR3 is CASSRPSKGAGAFF. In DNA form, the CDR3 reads TGTGCCAGCAGCCGCCCCTCGAAGGGGGCAGGCGCTTTCTTT.

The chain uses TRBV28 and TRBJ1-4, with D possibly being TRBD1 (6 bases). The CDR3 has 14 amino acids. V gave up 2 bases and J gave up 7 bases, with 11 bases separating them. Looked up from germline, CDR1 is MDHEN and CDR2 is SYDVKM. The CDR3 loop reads CASSLQGTSEKLFF. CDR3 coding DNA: TGTGCCAGCAGTTTACAGGGGACCTCTGAAAAACTGTTTTTT. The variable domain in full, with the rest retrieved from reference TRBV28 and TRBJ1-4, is DVKVTQSSRYLVKRTGEKVFLECVQDMDHENMFWYRQDPGLGLRLIYFSYDVKMKEKGDIPEGYSVSREKKERFSLILESASTNQTSMYLCASSLQGTSEKLFFGSGTQLSVL.

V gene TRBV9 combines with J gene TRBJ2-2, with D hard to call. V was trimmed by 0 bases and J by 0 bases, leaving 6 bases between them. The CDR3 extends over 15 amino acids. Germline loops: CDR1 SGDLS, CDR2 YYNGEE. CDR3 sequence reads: CASSVDTTNTGELFF. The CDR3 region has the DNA TGTGCCAGCAGCGTAGACACTACGAACACCGGGGAGCTGTTTTTT.

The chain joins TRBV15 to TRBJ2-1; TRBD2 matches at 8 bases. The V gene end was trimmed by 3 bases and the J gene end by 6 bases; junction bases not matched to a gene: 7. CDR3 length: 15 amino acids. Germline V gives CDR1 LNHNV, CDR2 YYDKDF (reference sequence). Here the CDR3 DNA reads TGTGCCACCAGCAGCGGGGGGGCCCCACTCAATGAGCAGTTCTTC. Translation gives CATSSGGAPLNEQFF.

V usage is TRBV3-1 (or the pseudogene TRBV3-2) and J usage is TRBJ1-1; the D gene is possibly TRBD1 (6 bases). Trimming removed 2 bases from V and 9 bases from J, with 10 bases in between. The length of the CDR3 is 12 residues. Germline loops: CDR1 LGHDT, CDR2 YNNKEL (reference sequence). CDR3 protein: CASSQQGLKAFF. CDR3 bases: TGTGCCAGCAGCCAACAGGGGCTAAAAGCTTTCTTT.

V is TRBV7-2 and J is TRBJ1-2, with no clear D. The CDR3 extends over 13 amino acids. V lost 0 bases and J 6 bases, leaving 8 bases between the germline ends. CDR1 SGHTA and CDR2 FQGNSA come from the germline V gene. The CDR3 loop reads CASSLAGGNGYTF. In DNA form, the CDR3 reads TGTGCCAGCAGCTTAGCGGGAGGGAATGGCTACACCTTC.

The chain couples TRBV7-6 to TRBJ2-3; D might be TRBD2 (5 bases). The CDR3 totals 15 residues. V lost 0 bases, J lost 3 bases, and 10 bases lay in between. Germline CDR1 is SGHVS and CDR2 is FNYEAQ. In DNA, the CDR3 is TGTGCCAGCAGCTTAGCTAGCGTCAAGACAGATACGCAGTATTTT. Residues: CASSLASVKTDTQYF. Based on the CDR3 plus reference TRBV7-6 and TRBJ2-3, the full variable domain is GAGVSQSPRYKVTKRGQDVALRCDPISGHVSLYWYRQALGQGPEFLTYFNYEAQQDKSGLPNDRFSAERPEGSISTLTIQRTEQRDSAMYRCASSLASVKTDTQYFGPGTRLTVL.

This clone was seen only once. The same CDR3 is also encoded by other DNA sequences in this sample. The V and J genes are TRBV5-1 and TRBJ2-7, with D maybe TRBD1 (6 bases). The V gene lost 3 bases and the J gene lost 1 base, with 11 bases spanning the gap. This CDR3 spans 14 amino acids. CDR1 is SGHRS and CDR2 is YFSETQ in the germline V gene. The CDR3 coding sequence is TGCGCCAGCAGCTCCTCGACAGGTTCCTACGAGCAGTACTTC. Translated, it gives CASSSSTGSYEQYF.

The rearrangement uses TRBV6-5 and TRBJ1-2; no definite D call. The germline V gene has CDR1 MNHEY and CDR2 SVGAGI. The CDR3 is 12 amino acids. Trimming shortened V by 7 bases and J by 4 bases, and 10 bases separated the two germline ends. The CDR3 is CASNHGSYGYTF. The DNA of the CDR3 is TGTGCCAGCAACCACGGTTCCTATGGCTACACCTTC.

CDR3 sequence (DNA): TGTGCCAGCAGCGGGTGGGGACTAAAGACCGGGGAGCTGTTTTTT. Its translation is CASSGWGLKTGELFF. This rearrangement joins TRBV9 to TRBJ2-2; 7 bases map to TRBD2. This CDR3 region has 15 residues. Germline CDR1 and CDR2: SGDLS and YYNGEE. The V and J ends lost 3 bases and 5 bases, in that order; junction bases with no gene match: 7.

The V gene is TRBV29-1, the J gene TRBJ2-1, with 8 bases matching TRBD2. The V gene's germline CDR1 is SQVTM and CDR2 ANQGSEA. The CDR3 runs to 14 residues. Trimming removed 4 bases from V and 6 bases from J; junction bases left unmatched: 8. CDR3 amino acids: CSVGAGGGLNEQFF. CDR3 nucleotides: TGCAGCGTTGGTGCGGGGGGCGGCCTCAATGAGCAGTTCTTC.

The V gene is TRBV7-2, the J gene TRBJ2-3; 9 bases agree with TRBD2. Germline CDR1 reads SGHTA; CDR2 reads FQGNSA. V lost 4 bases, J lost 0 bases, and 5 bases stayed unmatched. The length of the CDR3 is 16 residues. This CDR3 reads CASSSGLALSTDTQYF. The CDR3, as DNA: TGTGCCAGCAGCTCGGGACTAGCCCTGAGCACAGATACGCAGTATTTT.